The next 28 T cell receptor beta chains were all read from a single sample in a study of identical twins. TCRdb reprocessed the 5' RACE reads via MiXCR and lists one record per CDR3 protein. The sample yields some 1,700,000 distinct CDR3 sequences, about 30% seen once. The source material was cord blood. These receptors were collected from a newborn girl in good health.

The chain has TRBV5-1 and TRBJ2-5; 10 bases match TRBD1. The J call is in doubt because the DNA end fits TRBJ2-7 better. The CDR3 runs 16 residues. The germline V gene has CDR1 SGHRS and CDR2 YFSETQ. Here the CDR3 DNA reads TGCGCCAGCAGCTTTGGCCTCGTTGGGACAGGGGACGAGCAGTACTTC. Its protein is CASSFGLVGTGDEQYF.

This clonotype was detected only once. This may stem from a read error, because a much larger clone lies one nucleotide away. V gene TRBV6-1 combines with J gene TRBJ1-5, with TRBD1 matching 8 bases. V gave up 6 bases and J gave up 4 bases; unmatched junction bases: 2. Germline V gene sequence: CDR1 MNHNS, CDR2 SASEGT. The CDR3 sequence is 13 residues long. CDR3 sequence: CASRRTGNQPQHF. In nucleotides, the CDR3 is TGTGCCAGCAGGCGGACAGGGAATCAGCCCCAGCATTTT.

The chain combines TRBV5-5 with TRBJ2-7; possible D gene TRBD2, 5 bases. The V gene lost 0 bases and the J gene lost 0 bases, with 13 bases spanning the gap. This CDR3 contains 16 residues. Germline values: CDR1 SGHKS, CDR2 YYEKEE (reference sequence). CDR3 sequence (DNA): TGTGCCAGCAGCTTGGAGTTGGACTCCTTCTCCTACGAGCAGTACTTC. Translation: CASSLELDSFSYEQYF. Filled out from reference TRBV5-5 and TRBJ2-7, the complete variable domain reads DAGVTQSPTHLIKTRGQQVTLRCSPISGHKSVSWYQQVLGQGPQFIFQYYEKEERGRGNFPDRFSARQFPNYSSELNVNALLLGDSALYLCASSLELDSFSYEQYFGPGTRLTVT.

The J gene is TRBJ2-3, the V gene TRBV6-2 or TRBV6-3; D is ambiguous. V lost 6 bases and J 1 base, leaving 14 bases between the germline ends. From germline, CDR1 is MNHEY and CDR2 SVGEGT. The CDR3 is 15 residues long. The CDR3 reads CASSQTRRRTDTQYF. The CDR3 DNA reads TGTGCCAGCAGCCAAACTCGCCGTCGCACAGATACGCAGTATTTT.

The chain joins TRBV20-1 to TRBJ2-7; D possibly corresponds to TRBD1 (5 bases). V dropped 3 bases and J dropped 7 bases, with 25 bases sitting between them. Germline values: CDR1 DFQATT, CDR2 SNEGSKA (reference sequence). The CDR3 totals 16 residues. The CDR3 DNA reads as TGCAGTGCTAGCCGGTTAAGGGGCCACTCCTACAATGAGCAGTACTTC. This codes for CSASRLRGHSYNEQYF.

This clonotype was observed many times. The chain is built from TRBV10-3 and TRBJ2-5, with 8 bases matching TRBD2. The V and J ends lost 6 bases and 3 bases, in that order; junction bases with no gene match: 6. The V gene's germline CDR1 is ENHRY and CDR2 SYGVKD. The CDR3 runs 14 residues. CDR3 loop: CAISLRGGKETQYF. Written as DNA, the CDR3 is TGTGCCATCAGCTTACGGGGGGGTAAAGAGACCCAGTACTTC.

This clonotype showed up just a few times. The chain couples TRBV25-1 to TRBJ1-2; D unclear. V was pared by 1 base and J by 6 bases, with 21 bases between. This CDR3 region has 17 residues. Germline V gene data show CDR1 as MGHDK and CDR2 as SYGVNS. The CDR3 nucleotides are TGTGCCAGCAGTGAATCACCGGCCAGGAAGGGATTCAATGGCTACACCTTC. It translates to CASSESPARKGFNGYTF.

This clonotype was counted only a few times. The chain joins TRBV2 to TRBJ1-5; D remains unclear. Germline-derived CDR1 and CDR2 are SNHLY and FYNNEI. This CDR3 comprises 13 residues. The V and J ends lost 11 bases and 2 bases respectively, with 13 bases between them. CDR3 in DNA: TGTGCCTCAGCGGGAGACGGCAATCAGCCCCAGCATTTT. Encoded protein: CASAGDGNQPQHF.

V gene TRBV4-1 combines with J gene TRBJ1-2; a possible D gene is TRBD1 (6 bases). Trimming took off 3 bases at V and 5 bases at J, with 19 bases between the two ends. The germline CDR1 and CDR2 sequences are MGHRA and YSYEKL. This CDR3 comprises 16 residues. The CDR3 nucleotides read TGCGCCAGCAGCCAGCTCTATCCGGGACAAGGGTATGGCTACACCTTC. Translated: CASSQLYPGQGYGYTF.

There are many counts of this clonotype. CDR3 DNA: TGTGCCAGCACCCGAAGGAGCCCTCATATGACCCAGTACTTC. Translating gives CASTRRSPHMTQYF. This chain links TRBV12-3 or TRBV12-4 with TRBJ2-5; no reliable D call. Deletions cut 7 bases from V and 7 bases from J, with 19 bases between. This CDR3 comprises 14 residues.

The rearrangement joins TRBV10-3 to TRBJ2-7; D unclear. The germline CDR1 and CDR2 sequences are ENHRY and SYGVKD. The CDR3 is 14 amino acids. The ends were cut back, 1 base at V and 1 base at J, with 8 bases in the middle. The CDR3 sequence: CAISEFTSSYEQYF. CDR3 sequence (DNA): TGTGCCATCAGTGAGTTTACTTCTTCCTACGAGCAGTACTTC.

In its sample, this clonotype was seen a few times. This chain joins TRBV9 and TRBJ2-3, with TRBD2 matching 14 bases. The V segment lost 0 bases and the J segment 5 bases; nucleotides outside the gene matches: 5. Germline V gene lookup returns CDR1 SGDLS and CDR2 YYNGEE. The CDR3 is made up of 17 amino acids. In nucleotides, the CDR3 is TGTGCCAGCAGCGTAGTGGGACTAGCGGGAGTCGGAGATACGCAGTATTTT. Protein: CASSVVGLAGVGDTQYF.

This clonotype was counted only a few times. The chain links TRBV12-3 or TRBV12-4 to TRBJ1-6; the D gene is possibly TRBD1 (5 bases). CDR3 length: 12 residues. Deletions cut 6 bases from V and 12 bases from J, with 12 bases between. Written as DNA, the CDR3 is TGTGCCAGCAGCGGGACCTCCGGACCCCTCCACTTT. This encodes CASSGTSGPLHF.

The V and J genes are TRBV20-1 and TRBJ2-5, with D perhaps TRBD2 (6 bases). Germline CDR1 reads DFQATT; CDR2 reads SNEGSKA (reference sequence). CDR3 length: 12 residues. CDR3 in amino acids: CRTESGSETQYF. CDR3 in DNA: TGCAGAACGGAAAGCGGGTCGGAGACCCAGTACTTC.

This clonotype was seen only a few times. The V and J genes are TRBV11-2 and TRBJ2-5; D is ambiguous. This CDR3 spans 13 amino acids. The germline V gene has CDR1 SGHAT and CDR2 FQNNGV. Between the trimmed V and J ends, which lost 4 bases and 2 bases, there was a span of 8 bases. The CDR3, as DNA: TGTGCCAGCAGCTGGAGTCATCAAGAGACCCAGTACTTC. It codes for CASSWSHQETQYF.

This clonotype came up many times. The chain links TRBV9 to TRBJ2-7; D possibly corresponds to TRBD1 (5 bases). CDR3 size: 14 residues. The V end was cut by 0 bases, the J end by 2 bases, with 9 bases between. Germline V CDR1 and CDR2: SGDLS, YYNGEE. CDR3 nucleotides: TGTGCCAGCAGCGTAGGGGGCGGTACCTACGAGCAGTACTTC. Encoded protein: CASSVGGGTYEQYF. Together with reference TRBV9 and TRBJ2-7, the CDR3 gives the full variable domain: DSGVTQTPKHLITATGQRVTLRCSPRSGDLSVYWYQQSLDQGLQFLIQYYNGEERAKGNILERFSAQQFPDLHSELNLSSLELGDSALYFCASSVGGGTYEQYFGPGTRLTVT.

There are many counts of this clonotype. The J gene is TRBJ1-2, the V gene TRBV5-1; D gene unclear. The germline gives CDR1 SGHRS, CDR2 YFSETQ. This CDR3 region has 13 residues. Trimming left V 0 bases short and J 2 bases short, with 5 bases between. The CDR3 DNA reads TGCGCCAGCAGCTTGGAAGGGAACTATGGCTACACCTTC. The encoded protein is CASSLEGNYGYTF.

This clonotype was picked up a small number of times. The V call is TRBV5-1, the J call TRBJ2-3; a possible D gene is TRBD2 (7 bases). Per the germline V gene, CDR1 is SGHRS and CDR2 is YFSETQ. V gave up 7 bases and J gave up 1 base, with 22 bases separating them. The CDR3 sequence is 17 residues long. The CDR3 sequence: CASRGRGILLGTDTQYF. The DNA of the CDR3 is TGCGCCAGCCGTGGGAGGGGGATACTCCTGGGCACAGATACGCAGTATTTT.

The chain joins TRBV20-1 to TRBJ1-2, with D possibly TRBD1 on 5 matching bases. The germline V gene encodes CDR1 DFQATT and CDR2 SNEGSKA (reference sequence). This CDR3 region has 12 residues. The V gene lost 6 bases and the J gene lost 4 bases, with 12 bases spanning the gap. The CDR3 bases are TGCAGTGCCCCTCAGGGACTCTATGGCTACACCTTC. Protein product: CSAPQGLYGYTF.

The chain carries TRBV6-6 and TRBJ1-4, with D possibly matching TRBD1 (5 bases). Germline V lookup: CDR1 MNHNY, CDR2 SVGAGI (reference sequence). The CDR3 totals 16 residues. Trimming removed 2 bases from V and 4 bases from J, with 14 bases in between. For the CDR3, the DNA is TGTGCCAGCAGTTACGGGTTGACAGCAAATAATGAAAAACTGTTTTTT. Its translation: CASSYGLTANNEKLFF.

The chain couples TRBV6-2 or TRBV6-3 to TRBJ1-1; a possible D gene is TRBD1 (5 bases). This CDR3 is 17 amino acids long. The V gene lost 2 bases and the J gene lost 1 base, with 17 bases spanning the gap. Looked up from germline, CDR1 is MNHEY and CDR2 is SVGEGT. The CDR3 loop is CASSYGPWRGGNTEAFF. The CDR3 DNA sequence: TGTGCCAGCAGTTACGGACCATGGAGGGGTGGGAACACTGAAGCTTTCTTT.

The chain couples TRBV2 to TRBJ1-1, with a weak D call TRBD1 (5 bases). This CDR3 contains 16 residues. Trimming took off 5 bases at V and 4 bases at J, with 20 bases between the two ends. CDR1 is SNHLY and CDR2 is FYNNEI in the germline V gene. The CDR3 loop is CASSPYRRAGSTEAFF. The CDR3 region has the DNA TGTGCCAGCAGTCCCTACAGGAGGGCTGGTAGCACTGAAGCTTTCTTT. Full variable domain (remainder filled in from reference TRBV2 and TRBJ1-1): EPEVTQTPSHQVTQMGQEVILRCVPISNHLYFYWYRQILGQKVEFLVSFYNNEISEKSEIFDDQFSVERPDGSNFTLKIRSTKLEDSAMYFCASSPYRRAGSTEAFFGQGTRLTVV.

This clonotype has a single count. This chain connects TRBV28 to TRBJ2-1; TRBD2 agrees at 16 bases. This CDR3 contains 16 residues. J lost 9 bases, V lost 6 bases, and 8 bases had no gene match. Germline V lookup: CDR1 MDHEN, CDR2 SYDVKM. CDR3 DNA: TGTGCCAGCAGCCCCGGGACTAGCGGGAGGGCCTTTGAGCAGTTCTTC. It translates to CASSPGTSGRAFEQFF.

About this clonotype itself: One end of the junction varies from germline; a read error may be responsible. CDR3 in DNA: TGTGCCAGCAGTTTTCCATCCGGGACACCGACCTACGAGCGGTACTTC. Protein: CASSFPSGTPTYERYF. The chain combines TRBV28 with TRBJ2-7; D might be TRBD1 (6 bases). The germline V gene encodes CDR1 MDHEN and CDR2 SYDVKM. The CDR3 length is 16 residues. The variable domain in full, with the rest retrieved from reference TRBV28 and TRBJ2-7, is DVKVTQSSRYLVKRTGEKVFLECVQDMDHENMFWYRQDPGLGLRLIYFSYDVKMKEKGDIPEGYSVSREKKERFSLILESASTNQTSMYLCASSFPSGTPTYERYFGPGTRLTVT.

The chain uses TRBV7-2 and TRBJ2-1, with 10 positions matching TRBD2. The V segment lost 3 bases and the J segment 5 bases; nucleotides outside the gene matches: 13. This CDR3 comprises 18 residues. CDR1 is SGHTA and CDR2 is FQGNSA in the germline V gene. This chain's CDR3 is CASSFLAGGLFFNNEQFF. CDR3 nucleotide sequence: TGTGCCAGCAGCTTTTTAGCGGGGGGACTTTTCTTTAACAATGAGCAGTTCTTC.

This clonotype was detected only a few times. CDR3 sequence reads: CASSYLLASPSTDTQYF. In DNA, the CDR3 is TGTGCCAGCAGTTACCTATTAGCGAGCCCAAGCACAGATACGCAGTATTTT. The J gene is TRBJ2-3, the V gene TRBV7-9, with a possible D match to TRBD2 (5 bases). Looked up from germline, CDR1 is SEHNR and CDR2 is FQNEAQ (reference sequence). V shed 6 bases and J shed 0 bases, with 19 bases lying between them. The CDR3 is 17 amino acids.

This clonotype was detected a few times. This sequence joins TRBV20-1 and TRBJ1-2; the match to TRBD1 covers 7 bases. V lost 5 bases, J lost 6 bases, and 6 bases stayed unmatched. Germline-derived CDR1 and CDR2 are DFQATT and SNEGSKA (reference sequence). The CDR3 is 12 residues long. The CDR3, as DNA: TGCAGTGCTCGACAGGGAGAGCATGGCTACACCTTC. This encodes CSARQGEHGYTF.

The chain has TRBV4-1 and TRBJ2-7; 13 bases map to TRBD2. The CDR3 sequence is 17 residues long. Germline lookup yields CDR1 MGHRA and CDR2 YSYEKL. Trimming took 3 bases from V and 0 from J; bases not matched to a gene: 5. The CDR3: CASSHRLAGGLSYEQYF. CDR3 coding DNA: TGCGCCAGCAGCCATCGACTAGCGGGAGGTCTCTCCTACGAGCAGTACTTC.